Listed below are T cell receptor beta chains from one sample, sequenced in a study of quantifying T cell responses using KT2 cells. TCRdb used MiXCR to reprocess the UMI-ligation and nested PCR reads, holding one entry per CDR3 protein. This table has tens of thousands of distinct CDR3 sequences, about 12% appearing once. The sample was PBMCs spiked with cells of the T cell clone KT2. The receptors stem from a human donor. The CDR3 runs from the conserved cysteine through the conserved F or W. The order of the fields is clone size, D gene, J gene, V gene, CDR3 protein, CDR3 DNA. A D gene is named only where the DNA matches it firmly. Where a row states a size, it is once, few, many or the class of an expanded clone; other rows omit it.

size: many; D: TRBD1; J: TRBJ1-4; V: TRBV29-1; CDR3: CSVEGTGGEKLFF; DNA: TGCAGCGTTGAAGGGACAGGTGGGGAAAAACTGTTTTTT
size: few; D: TRBD1; J: TRBJ2-7; V: TRBV7-6; CDR3: CATSPDRDGEQYF; DNA: TGTGCCACCTCGCCCGACAGGGATGGCGAGCAGTACTTC
size: -; D: -; J: TRBJ1-1; V: TRBV6-6; CDR3: CASSQHTGRTEAFF; DNA: TGTGCCAGCAGTCAACATACAGGGAGAACTGAAGCTTTCTTT
size: medium-sized; D: -; J: TRBJ1-4; V: TRBV4-2; CDR3: CASSQGLEGSEKLFF; DNA: TGTGCCAGCAGCCAAGGCCTGGAGGGCAGCGAAAAACTGTTTTTT
size: -; D: -; J: TRBJ1-4; V: TRBV15; CDR3: CATSRQHWRTPIYEKLFF; DNA: TGTGCCACCAGCAGACAGCACTGGAGGACCCCGATATATGAAAAACTGTTTTTT
size: -; D: -; J: TRBJ1-6; V: TRBV7-2; CDR3: CASSLTSGLDNSPLHF; DNA: TGTGCCAGCAGCCTGACGAGCGGGCTAGATAATTCACCCCTCCACTTT
size: many; D: -; J: TRBJ1-5; V: TRBV7-2; CDR3: CASSLKAANQPQHF; DNA: TGTGCCAGCAGCTTAAAGGCGGCCAATCAGCCCCAGCATTTT
size: -; D: -; J: TRBJ1-2; V: TRBV12-3/TRBV12-4; CDR3: CASSLSGDDYGYTF; DNA: TGTGCCAGCAGTTTATCCGGGGACGACTATGGCTACACCTTC
size: -; D: -; J: TRBJ1-1; V: TRBV18; CDR3: CASSPTGTANTEAFF; DNA: TGTGCCAGCTCACCCACCGGGACGGCGAACACTGAAGCTTTCTTT
size: many; D: TRBD1; J: TRBJ1-4; V: TRBV6-1; CDR3: CASSRTGDVHLLF; DNA: TGTGCCAGCTCCCGGACAGGGGACGTTCACCTACTTTTT
size: many; D: -; J: TRBJ1-3; V: TRBV12-3/TRBV12-4; CDR3: CASSLAPGVSGNTIYF; DNA: TGTGCCAGCAGTTTAGCCCCAGGGGTTTCTGGAAACACCATATATTTT
size: few; D: TRBD2; J: TRBJ2-3; V: TRBV2; CDR3: CASRLRSGSADTQYF; DNA: TGTGCCAGCAGGCTGCGTAGCGGGAGCGCGGATACGCAGTATTTT
size: -; D: -; J: TRBJ2-1; V: TRBV28; CDR3: CATRGLANEQFF; DNA: TGTGCCACTCGAGGGTTGGCCAATGAGCAGTTCTTC
size: -; D: -; J: TRBJ2-3; V: TRBV11-2; CDR3: CASSSQDGATQYF; DNA: TGTGCCAGCAGCTCACAGGACGGAGCTACGCAGTATTTT
size: -; D: TRBD2; J: TRBJ2-3; V: TRBV4-3; CDR3: CASSVGLAEDTQYF; DNA: TGCGCCAGCAGCGTGGGACTAGCAGAGGATACGCAGTATTTT
size: few; D: -; J: TRBJ2-7; V: TRBV2; CDR3: CASSWTVPYEQYF; DNA: TGTGCCAGCAGTTGGACAGTCCCTTACGAGCAGTACTTC
size: -; D: -; J: TRBJ2-3; V: TRBV7-8; CDR3: CASSFTGRPSTDTQYF; DNA: TGTGCCAGCAGCTTCACGGGCCGACCTAGCACAGATACGCAGTATTTT
size: -; D: TRBD2; J: TRBJ2-3; V: TRBV6-2/TRBV6-3; CDR3: CASSQTSLADTQYF; DNA: TGTGCCAGCAGTCAGACTAGCCTTGCAGATACGCAGTATTTT
size: -; D: TRBD2; J: TRBJ2-3; V: TRBV4-2; CDR3: CASSPSSGTTVRDTQYF; DNA: TGTGCCAGCAGCCCATCGTCCGGGACTACAGTCAGAGATACGCAGTATTTT
size: -; D: TRBD2; J: TRBJ2-1; V: TRBV18; CDR3: CASSPRLAGVGNEQFF; DNA: TGTGCCAGCTCACCACGACTAGCGGGAGTAGGCAATGAGCAGTTCTTC
size: few; D: -; J: TRBJ1-5; V: TRBV6-1; CDR3: CASSVEPQVQPQHF; DNA: TGTGCCAGCAGTGTTGAGCCTCAGGTTCAGCCCCAGCATTTT
size: -; D: -; J: TRBJ2-3; V: TRBV9; CDR3: CASSIRLTDTQYF; DNA: TGTGCCAGCAGCATCCGGCTTACAGATACGCAGTATTTT
size: -; D: TRBD2; J: TRBJ2-1; V: TRBV5-1; CDR3: CASCEPGLLAGGRNEQFF; DNA: TGCGCCAGCTGCGAACCTGGATTACTAGCGGGGGGGCGGAATGAGCAGTTCTTC
size: -; D: -; J: TRBJ1-1; V: TRBV11-1; CDR3: CASSLQGGFTEAFF; DNA: TGTGCCAGCAGCTTACAGGGAGGGTTCACTGAAGCTTTCTTT
size: many; D: TRBD1; J: TRBJ1-2; V: TRBV12-3/TRBV12-4; CDR3: CASSRTGFNYGYTF; DNA: TGTGCCAGCAGCCGGACAGGGTTTAACTATGGCTACACCTTC
size: many; D: -; J: TRBJ2-7; V: TRBV6-1; CDR3: CASLSDGYEQYF; DNA: TGTGCCAGCCTTAGTGACGGGTACGAGCAGTACTTC
size: few; D: TRBD2; J: TRBJ2-1; V: TRBV18; CDR3: CASSPRGSGNNEQFF; DNA: TGTGCCAGCTCACCAAGGGGAAGCGGGAACAATGAGCAGTTCTTC
size: -; D: TRBD1; J: TRBJ2-5; V: TRBV5-1; CDR3: CASSRQGGDQETQYF; DNA: TGCGCCAGCAGTCGTCAAGGGGGCGACCAAGAGACCCAGTACTTC
size: -; D: -; J: TRBJ1-1; V: TRBV14; CDR3: CASSQERVLTEAFF; DNA: TGTGCCAGCAGCCAAGAGAGAGTGCTCACTGAAGCTTTCTTT
size: -; D: TRBD2; J: TRBJ2-5; V: TRBV4-1; CDR3: CASSHSDGGGVQETQYF; DNA: TGCGCCAGCAGCCATAGCGATGGGGGAGGGGTCCAAGAGACCCAGTACTTC
size: many; D: -; J: TRBJ1-5; V: TRBV4-3; CDR3: CASSQAHDSNQPQHF; DNA: TGCGCCAGCAGCCAGGCTCATGATTCTAATCAGCCCCAGCATTTT
size: few; D: -; J: TRBJ1-5; V: TRBV12-3/TRBV12-4; CDR3: CASSPGDQPQHF; DNA: TGTGCCAGCAGTCCGGGGGATCAGCCCCAGCATTTT
size: -; D: -; J: TRBJ2-6; V: TRBV12-3/TRBV12-4; CDR3: CASSPSRGANVLTF; DNA: TGTGCCAGCAGTCCCTCCCGCGGGGCCAACGTCCTGACTTTC
size: -; D: -; J: TRBJ2-3; V: TRBV2; CDR3: CASIEGGVTDTQYF; DNA: TGTGCCAGCATCGAGGGGGGGGTCACAGATACGCAGTATTTT
size: once; D: -; J: TRBJ1-1; V: TRBV7-6; CDR3: CASSSMGGRGSSAEAFF; DNA: TGTGCCAGCAGCTCCATGGGGGGGCGCGGTAGTTCCGCTGAAGCTTTCTTT
size: few; D: -; J: TRBJ2-1; V: TRBV6-5; CDR3: CASSQAGVGNEQFF; DNA: TGTGCCAGCAGCCAAGCCGGAGTAGGAAATGAGCAGTTCTTC
size: -; D: -; J: TRBJ1-2; V: TRBV12-3/TRBV12-4; CDR3: CASSRRTSRYGYTF; DNA: TGTGCCAGCAGTCGTCGGACTTCACGGTATGGCTACACCTTC
size: many; D: TRBD1; J: TRBJ1-1; V: TRBV20-1; CDR3: CSALPGGTEAFF; DNA: TGCAGTGCACTTCCAGGGGGCACTGAAGCTTTCTTT
size: -; D: TRBD1; J: TRBJ2-5; V: TRBV29-1; CDR3: CSVEPDREGGAQETQYF; DNA: TGCAGCGTTGAGCCCGACAGGGAAGGGGGTGCTCAAGAGACCCAGTACTTC
size: -; D: TRBD1; J: TRBJ1-6; V: TRBV5-1; CDR3: CASSEGDRDNSPLHF; DNA: TGCGCCAGCAGCGAAGGGGACAGGGATAATTCACCCCTCCACTTT
size: few; D: -; J: TRBJ1-2; V: TRBV27; CDR3: CASGRNYGYTF; DNA: TGTGCCAGTGGGAGAAACTATGGCTACACCTTC
size: few; D: TRBD2; J: TRBJ2-7; V: TRBV7-6; CDR3: CASSLGEGEQYF; DNA: TGTGCCAGCAGCTTAGGGGAGGGCGAGCAGTACTTC
size: -; D: -; J: TRBJ2-7; V: TRBV5-1; CDR3: CASSFDPLSYEQYF; DNA: TGCGCCAGCAGCTTTGACCCCCTCTCCTACGAGCAGTACTTC
size: -; D: -; J: TRBJ1-3; V: TRBV6-5; CDR3: CASSYGGRNTIYF; DNA: TGTGCCAGCAGTTACGGGGGGAGAAACACCATATATTTT
size: many; D: TRBD2; J: TRBJ2-1; V: TRBV7-2; CDR3: CASSWNSGRPSYNEQFF; DNA: TGTGCCAGCAGTTGGAACAGCGGGAGGCCCTCCTACAATGAGCAGTTCTTC
size: few; D: -; J: TRBJ1-5; V: TRBV27; CDR3: CASSLRTPYSNQPQHF; DNA: TGTGCCAGCAGTTTAAGGACACCATATAGCAATCAGCCCCAGCATTTT
size: few; D: -; J: TRBJ1-1; V: TRBV5-1; CDR3: CASSLEGTNTEAFF; DNA: TGCGCCAGCAGCTTGGAGGGGACGAACACTGAAGCTTTCTTT
size: -; D: -; J: TRBJ1-1; V: TRBV6-2/TRBV6-3; CDR3: CASSYFGLNTEAFF; DNA: TGTGCCAGCAGTTACTTCGGGCTGAACACTGAAGCTTTCTTT